The rows below give T cell receptor beta chains drawn from one sample of a study of blood T cell repertoires in COVID-19. Method: immunoSEQ multiplex PCR; TCRdb's copy keeps in-frame clones and lacks some. The sample has about 320,000 clones; approximately 88% are singletons. The sequenced sample was peripheral blood. All receptors come from a man between 18 and 29 years old who had recovered from COVID-19. Both conserved end residues are part of each CDR3. D genes are given only for firm matches. The size field is filled for only some rows; it gives once, few, many or a size class.

TRBJ2-3,TRBD2,once,TRBV2,TGTGCCAGCACACCTAGCGGGGGGGCCGGTAGTGGGACAGATACGCAGTATTTT,CASTPSGGAGSGTDTQYF
TRBJ1-4,NA,NA,TRBV7-2,TGTGCCAGCAGCCCACAGGTTGGGCTTAGAGCAGAAAAACTGTTTTTT,CASSPQVGLRAEKLFF
TRBJ1-1,TRBD1,NA,TRBV18,TGTGCCAGCTCACCCTCTGGACAGGCCTACACTGAAGCTTTCTTT,CASSPSGQAYTEAFF
TRBJ2-7,TRBD2,NA,TRBV6-5,TGTGCCAGCAGTTACCACGGGACTAATTACGAGCAGTACTTC,CASSYHGTNYEQYF
TRBJ1-4,NA,NA,TRBV7-3,TGTGCCAGCAGCTTAATTTTAGCGGGAGCTGCAACTAATGAAAAACTGTTTTTT,CASSLILAGAATNEKLFF
TRBJ1-1,NA,NA,TRBV14,TGTGCCAGCAGTCAAACAGTGAACACTGAAGCTTTCTTT,CASSQTVNTEAFF
TRBJ2-7,NA,NA,TRBV6-5,TGTGCCAGCAGTTACTCGATACAGGAACTCTCCTACGAGCAGTACTTC,CASSYSIQELSYEQYF
TRBJ2-2,TRBD1,NA,TRBV24-1,TGTGCCACCAGTGACCCCGGACAGGCCGGGGAGCTGTTTTTT,CATSDPGQAGELFF
TRBJ2-3,NA,once,TRBV15,TGTGCCACCAGCAGAGATGGTACTAGCTCCACAGATACGCAGTATTTT,CATSRDGTSSTDTQYF
TRBJ2-7,TRBD1,NA,TRBV9,TGTGCCAGCAGCGTATCAGGGGGCTACGAGCAGTACTTC,CASSVSGGYEQYF
TRBJ1-6,TRBD1,NA,TRBV19,TGTGCCAGCCTGGGACAGAGATCAGCAAAGGGTCATTCACCCCTCCACTTT,CASLGQRSAKGHSPLHF
TRBJ1-5,NA,NA,TRBV19,TGTGCCAGTTCTGTTCCGCCGGAGGCCCGGCCCCAGCATTTT,CASSVPPEARPQHF
TRBJ1-5,TRBD1,NA,TRBV19,TGTGCCACGACTACGGGACAGGGTGGCAATCAGCCCCAGCATTTT,CATTTGQGGNQPQHF
TRBJ2-3,NA,NA,TRBV6-5,TGTGCCAGCAGTTACGGGGGGTTGGAGCAGTATTTT,CASSYGGLEQYF
TRBJ2-5,NA,NA,TRBV9,TGTGCCAGCAGCCTCGGGGGAATTGGGGGTGAGACCCAGTACTTC,CASSLGGIGGETQYF
TRBJ1-5,TRBD1,once,TRBV28,TGTGCCAGCACCCGGACAGGGAGTCCAAGCAATCAGCCCCAGCATTTT,CASTRTGSPSNQPQHF
TRBJ2-7,NA,NA,TRBV12-5,TGTGCTAGTGGTTCCGGGACTTTGCTCGAGCAGTACTTC,CASGSGTLLEQYF
TRBJ1-3,NA,NA,TRBV5-1,TGCGCCAGCAGCTTGGGTGAGGTTTCGATCTCTGGAAACACCATATATTTT,CASSLGEVSISGNTIYF
TRBJ2-2,NA,NA,TRBV9,TGTGCCAGCAGCGGAGGAGGGGATTCCAACACCGGGGAGCTGTTTTTT,CASSGGGDSNTGELFF
TRBJ1-1,TRBD1,NA,TRBV15,TGTGCCACCAGCAGGAACCGGGACAGGGGGTTTGCTTTCTTT,CATSRNRDRGFAFF
TRBJ1-6,TRBD1,once,TRBV27,TGTGCCAGCAGTCTTAGACAGGGGCCGAGCTCCTATAATTCACCCCTCCACTTT,CASSLRQGPSSYNSPLHF
TRBJ2-5,TRBD2,NA,TRBV11-1,TGTGCCAGCAGCCTGACTAGCGATAGGGTTGAGACCCAGTACTTC,CASSLTSDRVETQYF
TRBJ2-7,TRBD1,NA,TRBV7-2,TGTGCCAGCAGCGCCTATGGGACAGGGAATTTTGGCCAGTACTTC,CASSAYGTGNFGQYF
TRBJ1-2,NA,few,TRBV7-9,TGTGCCAGCAGCTTAACAGACTATGGCTACACCTTC,CASSLTDYGYTF
TRBJ1-2,NA,NA,TRBV15,TGTGCCACCAGCAGAGCCCCAGGGGAGGGCTATGGCTACACCTTC,CATSRAPGEGYGYTF
TRBJ2-1,NA,NA,TRBV7-2,TGTGCCAGCAGCTTACCCTATTACAATGAGCAGTTCTTC,CASSLPYYNEQFF